The 23 T cell receptor beta chains listed next were all sequenced from one sample in a study of blood T cell repertoires in COVID-19. Using immunoSEQ multiplex PCR, the repertoire was profiled, and TCRdb retains in-frame clones only, with some absent. Among about 150,000 clones, around four fifths were seen once, and the ten largest hold about 4%. Sequencing was done on a sample of peripheral blood. These receptors came from a woman of 80 years or more with acute or convalescent COVID-19.

The CDR3 protein is CASSPLDRSSNQPQHF. DNA for the CDR3: TGTGCCAGCTCACCACTGGACAGGAGTAGCAATCAGCCCCAGCATTTT. The rearrangement uses TRBV18 and TRBJ1-5; TRBD1 aligns across 7 bases. The germline gives CDR1 KGHSH, CDR2 LQKENI. The CDR3 length is 16 residues. V shed 1 base, J shed 0 bases, and the junction held 3 bases outside the gene matches.

The count of this clone is one. CDR3 nucleotides: TGTGCCAGCAGCGGACGACTAGCGGGAGGTCATGAGACCCAGTACTTC. Translation: CASSGRLAGGHETQYF. The chain uses TRBV6-2 or TRBV6-3 and TRBJ2-5, with TRBD2 matching over 13 bases. The CDR3 is 16 residues long. The germline gives CDR1 MNHEY, CDR2 SVGEGT. V was clipped by 6 bases and J by 5 bases; unmatched bases: 9.

Only a few counts were recorded for this clone. The chain couples TRBV6-1 to TRBJ1-1; 9 positions match TRBD1. V lost 0 bases, J lost 7 bases, and 3 bases stayed unmatched. CDR1 is MNHNS and CDR2 is SASEGT in the germline V gene. There are 14 residues in the CDR3. DNA for the CDR3: TGTGCCAGCAGTGAAGCGTGGACAGGGGTTGAAGCTTTCTTT. Encoded protein: CASSEAWTGVEAFF.

CDR3: CASSVGARDRGEKLFF. Here the CDR3 DNA reads TGTGCCAGCAGCGTAGGCGCCCGGGACAGAGGCGAAAAACTGTTTTTT. The chain links TRBV9 to TRBJ1-4; 7 nucleotides line up with TRBD1. J lost 8 bases, V lost 0 bases, and 10 bases had no gene match. The CDR3 is made up of 16 amino acids. Germline V lookup: CDR1 SGDLS, CDR2 YYNGEE.

The chain uses TRBV6-5 and TRBJ1-2, with unresolved D. CDR1 is MNHEY, CDR2 SVGAGI, per germline. The CDR3 has 15 amino acids. V dropped 0 bases and J dropped 4 bases, with 12 bases sitting between them. In DNA, the CDR3 is TGTGCCAGCAGTTACTCGATGGAGCAGAGCTATGGCTACACCTTC. Translating it yields CASSYSMEQSYGYTF.

The chain joins TRBV2 to TRBJ2-5; tentative D call: TRBD2 (5 bases). In germline, CDR1 is SNHLY, CDR2 FYNNEI. There are 13 residues in the CDR3. Trimming took 7 bases from V and 5 from J, leaving 14 bases between them. CDR3 protein: CASMGGGGETQYF. As DNA, the CDR3 is TGTGCCAGCATGGGTGGAGGTGGGGAGACCCAGTACTTC.

V usage is TRBV2 and J usage is TRBJ1-5; D remains ambiguous. Germline-derived CDR1 and CDR2 are SNHLY and FYNNEI. This CDR3 is built from 14 residues. The V gene lost 2 bases and the J gene lost 4 bases, with 9 bases spanning the gap. The CDR3 sequence is CASSEIAGNQPQHF. CDR3 sequence (DNA): TGTGCCAGCAGTGAAATTGCAGGTAATCAGCCCCAGCATTTT.

The rearrangement joins TRBV14 to TRBJ1-1; no clear D gene. Trimming shortened V by 1 base and J by 3 bases, and 3 bases separated the two germline ends. This CDR3 comprises 12 residues. The germline gives CDR1 SGHDN, CDR2 FVKESK. Here the CDR3 DNA reads TGTGCCAGCAGCCAAGGAGACACTGAAGCTTTCTTT. Encoded protein: CASSQGDTEAFF.

This clone came up once. The chain carries TRBV5-4 and TRBJ2-3; D uncertain. This CDR3 contains 13 residues. Germline V gives CDR1 SGHNT, CDR2 YYREEE (reference sequence). Deletions cut 2 bases from V and 6 bases from J, with 10 bases between. CDR3 protein: CASSFSVFDTQYF. CDR3 in DNA: TGTGCCAGCAGCTTTAGTGTATTTGATACGCAGTATTTT.

The chain is built from TRBV5-1 and TRBJ2-3; 7 nucleotides align to TRBD2. There are 15 residues in the CDR3. Germline loops: CDR1 SGHRS, CDR2 YFSETQ. V gave up 2 bases and J gave up 1 base; unmatched junction bases: 4. CDR3 amino acids: CASSFGLEGTDTQYF. The CDR3 DNA follows: TGCGCCAGCAGCTTCGGACTAGAGGGCACAGATACGCAGTATTTT.

DNA of the CDR3: TGTGCCAGTAGTCCTAGGAAGGGGGCAGGGGGCACGCAGCCCCAGCATTTT. Protein sequence: CASSPRKGAGGTQPQHF. V is TRBV19 and J is TRBJ1-5, with 8 nucleotides matching TRBD1. The germline V gene has CDR1 LNHDA and CDR2 SQIVND (reference sequence). With 5 bases clipped from V and 7 bases from J, the junction kept 16 bases outside the gene matches. The CDR3 is made up of 17 amino acids.

This chain joins TRBV9 and TRBJ2-7; the match to TRBD2 covers 9 bases. The V gene's germline CDR1 is SGDLS and CDR2 YYNGEE. The junction had 5 bases not matched to a gene; V was cut back by 0 bases and J by 4 bases. The CDR3 is made up of 15 amino acids. The CDR3 sequence is CASSVEPSGNYEQYF. CDR3 coding DNA: TGTGCCAGCAGCGTAGAGCCTAGCGGGAATTACGAGCAGTACTTC.

This clone showed up just a few times. The chain carries TRBV7-2 and TRBJ2-7, with D uncertain. V dropped 1 base and J dropped 2 bases, with 6 bases sitting between them. The CDR3 runs 13 residues. CDR1 is SGHTA, CDR2 FQGNSA, per germline. CDR3 DNA: TGTGCCAGCAGCTTAGGACACCCCTACGAGCAGTACTTC. This codes for CASSLGHPYEQYF.

This clone has only a few counts. The chain combines TRBV11-3 with TRBJ2-1; the match to TRBD2 covers 9 bases. The germline CDR1 and CDR2 sequences are SGHNT and YENEEA. With V trimmed by 8 bases and J by 9 bases, 17 bases remained unmatched. CDR3 length equals 16 residues. The CDR3 DNA is TGTGCCAGCCAGCCGCGGGGGGGCGAGGGTCCCGGTGAGCAGTTCTTC. Translated: CASQPRGGEGPGEQFF.

The chain links TRBV6-5 to TRBJ2-7, with a possible D match to TRBD1 (6 bases). The CDR3 is 13 amino acids. CDR1 and CDR2 from the germline V gene are MNHEY and SVGAGI. The germline V and J ends were trimmed by 10 bases and 2 bases, with 15 bases remaining between them. CDR3 amino acids: CATKIRDTYEQYF. The CDR3 bases are TGTGCCACAAAAATCAGGGACACCTACGAGCAGTACTTC.

The V gene is TRBV5-8, the J gene TRBJ1-5, with TRBD1 matching 8 bases. Germline V CDR1 and CDR2: SGHTS, YDEGEE. V lost 6 bases and J lost 5; bases outside the gene matches: 10. The CDR3 is 15 residues long. The CDR3 region has the DNA TGTGCCAGCAACCTGGACAGGGTTGGGGATCAGCCCCAGCATTTT. Amino acids: CASNLDRVGDQPQHF.

The chain joins TRBV15 to TRBJ1-4; no reliable D call. This CDR3 is 16 amino acids long. The ends were cut back, 0 bases at V and 4 bases at J, with 12 bases in the middle. CDR1 LNHNV and CDR2 YYDKDF come from the germline V gene (reference sequence). The CDR3 sequence is CATSRDPGYSNEKLFF. The DNA of the CDR3 is TGTGCCACCAGCAGAGATCCCGGGTATAGTAATGAAAAACTGTTTTTT.

The chain joins TRBV5-6 to TRBJ1-5; no clear D. This CDR3 contains 12 residues. Deletions cut 4 bases from V and 9 bases from J, with 11 bases between. Germline V gives CDR1 SGHDT, CDR2 YYEEEE. Written as DNA, the CDR3 is TGTGCCAGCAGCCGCGAGCCTGGGCCCCAGCATTTT. This translates into CASSREPGPQHF.

The chain joins TRBV3-1 (or the pseudogene TRBV3-2) to TRBJ2-3; 7 nucleotides agree with TRBD2. This CDR3 has 15 amino acids. Germline values: CDR1 LGHDT, CDR2 YNNKEL (reference sequence). V was pared by 4 bases and J by 6 bases, with 10 bases of the junction left unmatched. The CDR3 region is CASSRRTGGKDTQYF. The CDR3 DNA reads TGTGCCAGCAGCCGGAGGACGGGAGGCAAGGATACGCAGTATTTT.

The chain links TRBV5-1 to TRBJ1-3; possibly TRBD1 for D (5 bases). The germline CDR1 and CDR2 sequences are SGHRS and YFSETQ. This CDR3 has 16 amino acids. Trimming cost V 0 bases and J 0 bases, with 10 bases left between them. The CDR3 bases are TGCGCCAGCAGCTTGGGGGGCCCCAACTCTGGAAACACCATATATTTT. Its translation: CASSLGGPNSGNTIYF. The variable domain in full, completed from reference TRBV5-1 and TRBJ1-3, reads KAGVTQTPRYLIKTRGQQVTLSCSPISGHRSVSWYQQTPGQGLQFLFEYFSETQRNKGNFPGRFSGRQFSNSRSEMNVSTLELGDSALYLCASSLGGPNSGNTIYFGEGSWLTVV.

This clone was detected only a few times. The gene calls are TRBV30 and TRBJ1-6, with a possible D match to TRBD1 (6 bases). V dropped 3 bases and J dropped 8 bases, with 11 bases sitting between them. The germline V gene encodes CDR1 GTSNPN and CDR2 SVGIG (reference sequence). CDR3 size: 13 residues. For the CDR3, the DNA is TGTGCCTGGAGCAAGGGGGGGGATTCACCCCTCCACTTT. This encodes CAWSKGGDSPLHF.

The chain joins TRBV5-1 to TRBJ2-2, with D tentatively TRBD2 (5 bases). Between the trimmed V and J ends, which lost 6 bases and 6 bases, there was a span of 12 bases. CDR1 and CDR2 (germline): SGHRS, YFSETQ. This CDR3 has 13 amino acids. The CDR3 spells CASTTLVAGELFF. Written as DNA, the CDR3 is TGCGCCAGCACGACACTAGTTGCCGGGGAGCTGTTTTTT.

The CDR3 sequence: CASSREQGRETQYF. For the CDR3, the DNA is TGCGCCAGCAGCCGAGAACAGGGAAGGGAGACCCAGTACTTC. The chain combines TRBV5-1 with TRBJ2-5, with a weak D call TRBD1 (6 bases). This CDR3 has 14 residues. Germline lookup yields CDR1 SGHRS and CDR2 YFSETQ. The V and J ends lost 4 bases and 5 bases respectively, with 15 bases between them.